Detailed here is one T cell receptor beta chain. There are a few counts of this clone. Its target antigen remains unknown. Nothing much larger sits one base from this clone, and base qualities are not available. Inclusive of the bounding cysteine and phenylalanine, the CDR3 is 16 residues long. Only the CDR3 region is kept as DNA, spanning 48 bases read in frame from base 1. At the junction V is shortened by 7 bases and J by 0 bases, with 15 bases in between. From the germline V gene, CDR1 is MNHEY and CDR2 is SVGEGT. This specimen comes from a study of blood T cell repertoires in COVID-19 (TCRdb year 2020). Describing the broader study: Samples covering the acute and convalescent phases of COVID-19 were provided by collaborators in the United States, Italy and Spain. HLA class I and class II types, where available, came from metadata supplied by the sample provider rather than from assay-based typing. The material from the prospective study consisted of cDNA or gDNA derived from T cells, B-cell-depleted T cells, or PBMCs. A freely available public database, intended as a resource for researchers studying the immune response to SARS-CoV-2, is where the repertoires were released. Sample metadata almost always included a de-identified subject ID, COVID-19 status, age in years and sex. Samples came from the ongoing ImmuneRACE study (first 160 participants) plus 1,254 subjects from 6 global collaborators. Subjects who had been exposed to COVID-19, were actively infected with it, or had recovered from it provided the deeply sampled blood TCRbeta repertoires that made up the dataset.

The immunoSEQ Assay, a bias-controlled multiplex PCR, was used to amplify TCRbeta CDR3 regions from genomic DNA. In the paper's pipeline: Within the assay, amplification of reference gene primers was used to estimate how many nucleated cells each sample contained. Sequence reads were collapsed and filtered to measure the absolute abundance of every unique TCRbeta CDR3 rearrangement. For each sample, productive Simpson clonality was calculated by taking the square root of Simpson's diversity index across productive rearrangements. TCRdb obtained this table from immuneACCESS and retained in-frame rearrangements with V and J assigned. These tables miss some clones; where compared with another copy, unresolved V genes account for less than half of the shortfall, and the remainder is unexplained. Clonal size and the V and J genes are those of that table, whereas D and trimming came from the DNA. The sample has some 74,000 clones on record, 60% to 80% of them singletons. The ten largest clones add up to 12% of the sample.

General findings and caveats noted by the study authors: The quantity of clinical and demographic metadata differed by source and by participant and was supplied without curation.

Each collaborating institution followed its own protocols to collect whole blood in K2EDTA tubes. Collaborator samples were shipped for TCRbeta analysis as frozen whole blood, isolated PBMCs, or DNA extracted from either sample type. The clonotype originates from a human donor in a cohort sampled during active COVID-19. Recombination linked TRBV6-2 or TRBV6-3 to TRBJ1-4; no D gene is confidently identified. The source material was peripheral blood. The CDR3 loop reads CASTPGGSPTNEKLFF. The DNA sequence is TGTGCCAGCACCCCTGGTGGTAGCCCAACTAATGAAAAACTGTTTTTT.